The clone carrying this TCR beta chain was counted only a few times. The target antigen is unknown. Trimming stripped 0 bases from V and 9 bases from J, with 15 bases between. Germline V gives CDR1 LNHDA, CDR2 SQIVND (reference sequence). This CDR3 region has 15 residues. Generated by immunoSEQ multiplex PCR, the TCRdb table keeps only in-frame clones and is missing some. The repertoire holds about 140,000 clones, with around 91% as singletons. The source of the sample is a study of T cell responses to AZD1222 COVID-19 vaccine. Notes on the study in general: No repertoire was sampled before or during the peak T cell response, only after it. Among those given AZD1222, only 5 to 7 were seropositive at baseline.

The chain links TRBV19 to TRBJ1-5, with TRBD1 as a possible D gene (5 bases). The sample was peripheral blood, taken on day 0 of AZD1222 vaccination. This receptor was taken from an adult in good health. The CDR3 region is CASSIDDAGRSPQHF. As DNA, the CDR3 is TGTGCCAGTAGTATAGATGACGCAGGGAGATCGCCCCAGCATTTT.